Listed below are T cell receptor beta chains from one sample, sequenced in a study of blood T cell repertoires in COVID-19. TCRdb's copy holds only in-frame clones and misses some; the assay was immunoSEQ multiplex PCR. Seen here are approximately 290,000 clones, about nine tenths observed once, and the top ten hold 1% to 1.3%. Sequenced input: PBMCs or T cells enriched from blood (not recorded which). Receptors were obtained from a woman in her 30s who had recovered from COVID-19. Each CDR3 is given with its conserved first and last residue. The D gene is left open where the match is weak. Some rows mark clone size as missing; the rest say once, few, many or name a class of expanded clone.

J gene: TRBJ2-3
V gene: TRBV7-2
D gene: -
clone size: once
CDR3 protein: CASSFLRERDTQYF
CDR3 DNA: TGTGCCAGCAGCTTCTTACGGGAGAGGGATACGCAGTATTTT

J gene: TRBJ2-7
V gene: TRBV27
D gene: -
clone size: -
CDR3 protein: CASRNQGQSYEQYF
CDR3 DNA: TGTGCCAGCCGCAACCAGGGGCAGTCCTACGAGCAGTACTTC

J gene: TRBJ2-7
V gene: TRBV28
D gene: TRBD2
clone size: -
CDR3 protein: CASSLGRGYEQYF
CDR3 DNA: TGTGCCAGCAGTCTCGGGAGGGGCTACGAGCAGTACTTC

J gene: TRBJ2-1
V gene: TRBV24-1
D gene: TRBD2
clone size: -
CDR3 protein: CATSGTSGSSYNEQFF
CDR3 DNA: TGTGCCACCTCCGGGACTAGCGGGAGTTCTTACAATGAGCAGTTCTTC

J gene: TRBJ1-2
V gene: TRBV24-1
D gene: TRBD1
clone size: -
CDR3 protein: CATSGTGDYGYTF
CDR3 DNA: TGTGCCACCAGTGGGACAGGGGACTATGGCTACACCTTC

J gene: TRBJ2-1
V gene: TRBV2
D gene: -
clone size: -
CDR3 protein: CASSDRTYNEQFF
CDR3 DNA: TGTGCCAGCTCCGACAGAACCTACAATGAGCAGTTCTTC

J gene: TRBJ2-3
V gene: TRBV5-4
D gene: TRBD2
clone size: -
CDR3 protein: CASSPGASGRNTDTQYF
CDR3 DNA: TGTGCCAGCAGCCCAGGGGCTAGCGGGAGGAACACAGATACGCAGTATTTT

J gene: TRBJ2-5
V gene: TRBV7-8
D gene: -
clone size: -
CDR3 protein: CASSLVGAQETQYF
CDR3 DNA: TGTGCCAGCAGCTTAGTGGGGGCACAAGAGACCCAGTACTTC

J gene: TRBJ2-2
V gene: TRBV6-2/TRBV6-3
D gene: TRBD1
clone size: -
CDR3 protein: CASSSSLGTGVGTGELFF
CDR3 DNA: TGTGCCAGCAGTTCTTCTTTGGGGACAGGGGTCGGTACCGGGGAGCTGTTTTTT

J gene: TRBJ1-1
V gene: TRBV30
D gene: -
clone size: -
CDR3 protein: CAWTGGSEAFF
CDR3 DNA: TGTGCCTGGACGGGGGGGAGTGAAGCTTTCTTT

J gene: TRBJ1-1
V gene: TRBV28
D gene: TRBD1
clone size: once
CDR3 protein: CASSSGQGDTEAFF
CDR3 DNA: TGTGCCAGCAGTTCTGGACAGGGGGACACTGAAGCTTTCTTT

J gene: TRBJ2-5
V gene: TRBV15
D gene: -
clone size: -
CDR3 protein: CATSSGLGARAETQYF
CDR3 DNA: TGTGCCACCAGCAGTGGCCTGGGGGCTCGGGCAGAGACCCAGTACTTC

J gene: TRBJ1-2
V gene: TRBV28
D gene: -
clone size: -
CDR3 protein: CASSFPDIPYGYTF
CDR3 DNA: TGTGCCAGCAGTTTCCCCGACATCCCCTATGGCTACACCTTC

J gene: TRBJ2-7
V gene: TRBV6-5
D gene: -
clone size: -
CDR3 protein: CASSYGGAQVSEQYF
CDR3 DNA: TGTGCCAGCAGTTACGGGGGGGCCCAAGTTTCCGAGCAGTACTTC

J gene: TRBJ2-7
V gene: TRBV27
D gene: -
clone size: -
CDR3 protein: CASSLRGQGPYEQYF
CDR3 DNA: TGTGCCAGCAGTTTAAGGGGTCAGGGTCCCTACGAGCAGTACTTC

J gene: TRBJ1-4
V gene: TRBV4-1
D gene: -
clone size: -
CDR3 protein: CASRPGAGITTNEKLFF
CDR3 DNA: TGCGCCAGCAGGCCAGGGGCAGGAATTACAACTAATGAAAAACTGTTTTTT

J gene: TRBJ2-1
V gene: TRBV25-1
D gene: TRBD2
clone size: -
CDR3 protein: CASSQTSGTSGNNEQFF
CDR3 DNA: TGTGCCAGCAGCCAAACCTCCGGGACTAGCGGGAATAATGAGCAGTTCTTC

J gene: TRBJ2-1
V gene: TRBV4-3
D gene: -
clone size: -
CDR3 protein: CASSRGRESRNEQFF
CDR3 DNA: TGCGCCAGCAGCCGGGGGCGGGAGTCGCGTAATGAGCAGTTCTTC

J gene: TRBJ2-7
V gene: TRBV5-4
D gene: TRBD2
clone size: -
CDR3 protein: CASSWGGGIAYEQYF
CDR3 DNA: TGTGCCAGCAGCTGGGGGGGAGGGATAGCCTACGAGCAGTACTTC

J gene: TRBJ2-1
V gene: TRBV12-3/TRBV12-4
D gene: -
clone size: -
CDR3 protein: CASSLHILSFF
CDR3 DNA: TGTGCCAGCAGTTTACATATACTCTCGTTCTTC

J gene: TRBJ1-2
V gene: TRBV25-1
D gene: -
clone size: -
CDR3 protein: CASSRGVGGYTF
CDR3 DNA: TGTGCCAGCAGTCGGGGGGTTGGTGGCTACACCTTC

J gene: TRBJ2-1
V gene: TRBV7-8
D gene: -
clone size: -
CDR3 protein: CASSQDYLGEQFF
CDR3 DNA: TGTGCCAGCAGCCAAGACTATTTGGGTGAGCAGTTCTTC

J gene: TRBJ2-5
V gene: TRBV5-1
D gene: TRBD1
clone size: -
CDR3 protein: CASSLGTGPQETQYF
CDR3 DNA: TGCGCCAGCAGCTTGGGGACAGGGCCTCAAGAGACCCAGTACTTC

J gene: TRBJ2-7
V gene: TRBV11-1
D gene: TRBD1
clone size: -
CDR3 protein: CASSSFRQGLYEQYF
CDR3 DNA: TGTGCCAGCAGCTCTTTTAGACAGGGTCTCTACGAGCAGTACTTC

J gene: TRBJ1-4
V gene: TRBV28
D gene: TRBD1
clone size: few
CDR3 protein: CASSFSVRGRGEKLFF
CDR3 DNA: TGTGCCAGCAGTTTCAGCGTAAGGGGGCGAGGTGAAAAACTGTTTTTT

J gene: TRBJ1-2
V gene: TRBV29-1
D gene: -
clone size: -
CDR3 protein: CSVEEGARGYTF
CDR3 DNA: TGCAGCGTTGAAGAGGGGGCGCGTGGCTACACCTTC

J gene: TRBJ2-7
V gene: TRBV29-1
D gene: -
clone size: -
CDR3 protein: CSVLTRSSYEQYF
CDR3 DNA: TGCAGCGTGTTGACTAGATCCTCCTACGAGCAGTACTTC

J gene: TRBJ2-7
V gene: TRBV11-2
D gene: -
clone size: -
CDR3 protein: CASSSVYEQYF
CDR3 DNA: TGTGCCAGCAGCTCCGTCTACGAGCAGTACTTC

J gene: TRBJ1-1
V gene: TRBV28
D gene: -
clone size: -
CDR3 protein: CASSSITNQGSEAFF
CDR3 DNA: TGTGCCAGCAGTTCAATTACCAACCAGGGCTCTGAAGCTTTCTTT

J gene: TRBJ2-1
V gene: TRBV3-1/TRBV3-2
D gene: -
clone size: -
CDR3 protein: CASSQAPGDFLVRFF
CDR3 DNA: TGTGCCAGCAGCCAAGCTCCAGGGGATTTCTTAGTCCGGTTCTTC

J gene: TRBJ2-1
V gene: TRBV7-8
D gene: TRBD2
clone size: once
CDR3 protein: CASSLSSGTSAYNEQFF
CDR3 DNA: TGTGCCAGCAGCCTTTCCTCCGGGACTAGCGCGTACAATGAGCAGTTCTTC

J gene: TRBJ2-1
V gene: TRBV7-2
D gene: TRBD1
clone size: -
CDR3 protein: CASSLEGTGGYNEQFF
CDR3 DNA: TGTGCCAGCAGCTTAGAAGGGACAGGGGGCTACAATGAGCAGTTCTTC

J gene: TRBJ2-7
V gene: TRBV7-2
D gene: -
clone size: -
CDR3 protein: CASSSEVFSYEQYF
CDR3 DNA: TGTGCCAGCAGCAGCGAGGTCTTCAGTTACGAGCAGTACTTC

J gene: TRBJ1-3
V gene: TRBV6-1
D gene: TRBD1
clone size: -
CDR3 protein: CASSDRTGGVGNTIYF
CDR3 DNA: TGTGCCAGCAGTGATCGGACAGGAGGCGTCGGAAACACCATATATTTT

J gene: TRBJ2-7
V gene: TRBV25-1
D gene: TRBD2
clone size: once
CDR3 protein: CASSEGTSGIYEQYF
CDR3 DNA: TGTGCCAGCAGTGAAGGGACTAGCGGGATCTACGAGCAGTACTTC

J gene: TRBJ2-5
V gene: TRBV28
D gene: TRBD2
clone size: -
CDR3 protein: CASSLIKPSGSETQYF
CDR3 DNA: TGTGCCAGCAGTTTAATTAAGCCTAGCGGGAGTGAGACCCAGTACTTC

J gene: TRBJ2-4
V gene: TRBV21-1
D gene: -
clone size: once
CDR3 protein: CASNPSGTKNIQYF
CDR3 DNA: TGTGCCAGCAACCCATCAGGAACCAAAAACATTCAGTACTTC

J gene: TRBJ2-7
V gene: TRBV3-1/TRBV3-2
D gene: -
clone size: -
CDR3 protein: CASSLAALTGDYEQYF
CDR3 DNA: TGTGCCAGCAGCCTTGCGGCTTTGACAGGAGACTACGAGCAGTACTTC

J gene: TRBJ1-4
V gene: TRBV5-1
D gene: TRBD1
clone size: -
CDR3 protein: CASSLDPGTVSEKLFF
CDR3 DNA: TGCGCCAGCAGCTTGGATCCCGGGACAGTAAGTGAAAAACTGTTTTTT

J gene: TRBJ1-3
V gene: TRBV19
D gene: -
clone size: -
CDR3 protein: CASSTRASSGNTIYF
CDR3 DNA: TGTGCCAGTAGTACGCGGGCAAGCTCTGGAAACACCATATATTTT

J gene: TRBJ1-5
V gene: TRBV9
D gene: -
clone size: -
CDR3 protein: CASSAGHLSNQPQHF
CDR3 DNA: TGTGCCAGCAGCGCGGGACACCTTAGCAATCAGCCCCAGCATTTT

J gene: TRBJ2-7
V gene: TRBV7-2
D gene: TRBD2
clone size: -
CDR3 protein: CASSRAGGPSYEQYF
CDR3 DNA: TGTGCCAGCAGCAGAGCGGGAGGACCGTCCTACGAGCAGTACTTC

J gene: TRBJ1-5
V gene: TRBV6-5
D gene: -
clone size: -
CDR3 protein: CASSPHSSSNQPQHF
CDR3 DNA: TGTGCCAGCAGTCCCCACTCGTCGAGCAATCAGCCCCAGCATTTT

J gene: TRBJ2-5
V gene: TRBV12-3/TRBV12-4
D gene: TRBD1
clone size: -
CDR3 protein: CASSAYRGETQYF
CDR3 DNA: TGTGCCAGCAGTGCTTACAGGGGGGAGACCCAGTACTTC

J gene: TRBJ1-3
V gene: TRBV3-1/TRBV3-2
D gene: TRBD1
clone size: -
CDR3 protein: CASSQGDSGGNTIYF
CDR3 DNA: TGTGCCAGCAGCCAAGGGGACTCAGGGGGGAACACCATATATTTT

J gene: TRBJ2-3
V gene: TRBV29-1
D gene: -
clone size: -
CDR3 protein: CSVGSRPGMNTDTQYF
CDR3 DNA: TGCAGCGTTGGGAGCCGACCAGGGATGAACACAGATACGCAGTATTTT